These T cell receptor beta chains were read from a single sample in a study of CD8+CD57+ T cells in acquired aplastic anemia. TCRdb called the reads again in MiXCR, with one record for every CDR3 protein. Of 150,000 to 170,000 distinct CDR3 sequences in the sample, 52% were seen once. The sample comprised sorted CD4+, CD8+, or CD8+CD57+ T cells (not recorded which) from PBMCs. The receptors were sampled from a human donor with aplastic anemia. CDR3s include the opening cysteine and the closing phenylalanine or tryptophan. Each record gives: J gene, V gene, clone size, D gene, CDR3 DNA, CDR3 protein. D genes are given only for firm matches. A row's size may be missing; if present it is once, few, many or a size class.

J gene: TRBJ1-2; V gene: TRBV10-3; clone size: -; D gene: -; CDR3 DNA: TGTGCCATCACGACGGCGGGGGGGGACTATGGCTACACCTTC; CDR3 protein: CAITTAGGDYGYTF
J gene: TRBJ2-1; V gene: TRBV7-2; clone size: many; D gene: -; CDR3 DNA: TGTGCCAGCAGCTTCGACAACAATGAGCAGTTCTTC; CDR3 protein: CASSFDNNEQFF
J gene: TRBJ2-1; V gene: TRBV29-1; clone size: -; D gene: TRBD2; CDR3 DNA: TGCAGCGTTGAAGGACTAGCGGGGGGCGGCGATGAGCAGTTCTTC; CDR3 protein: CSVEGLAGGGDEQFF
J gene: TRBJ1-1; V gene: TRBV20-1; clone size: many; D gene: -; CDR3 DNA: TGCAGTGCTAGAGAGACAGCCGAAGCTTTCTTT; CDR3 protein: CSARETAEAFF
J gene: TRBJ2-3; V gene: TRBV7-9; clone size: many; D gene: TRBD2; CDR3 DNA: TGTGCCAGCAGCTCCCTTAGCTCTAGCGGGGGGTCCACAGATACGCAGTATTTT; CDR3 protein: CASSSLSSSGGSTDTQYF
J gene: TRBJ2-3; V gene: TRBV10-3; clone size: -; D gene: TRBD2; CDR3 DNA: TGTGCCATCGGACTAGCGGGCACAGATACGCAGTATTTT; CDR3 protein: CAIGLAGTDTQYF
J gene: TRBJ2-3; V gene: TRBV7-8; clone size: -; D gene: TRBD2; CDR3 DNA: TGTGCCAGCAGCGGGGGGGCAGATACGCAGTATTTT; CDR3 protein: CASSGGADTQYF
J gene: TRBJ1-2; V gene: TRBV19; clone size: -; D gene: -; CDR3 DNA: TGTGCCAGTAGTATAGGGCAGCACTATGGCTACACCTTC; CDR3 protein: CASSIGQHYGYTF
J gene: TRBJ1-1; V gene: TRBV29-1; clone size: -; D gene: -; CDR3 DNA: TGCAGCGTGTACAGGGATCGAACTGAAGCTTTCTTT; CDR3 protein: CSVYRDRTEAFF
J gene: TRBJ1-2; V gene: TRBV25-1; clone size: -; D gene: -; CDR3 DNA: TGTGCCAGCAGTGACTATCGGACAGATAGTGGCTACACCTTC; CDR3 protein: CASSDYRTDSGYTF
J gene: TRBJ2-7; V gene: TRBV15; clone size: -; D gene: TRBD2; CDR3 DNA: TGTGCCACCAGCAGCTTAGCGGGTGGGGGGTACGAGCAGTACTTC; CDR3 protein: CATSSLAGGGYEQYF
J gene: TRBJ2-2; V gene: TRBV2; clone size: many; D gene: TRBD1; CDR3 DNA: TGTGCCAGCAGTCCAGACAGGGAGCTAGGTACCGGGGAGCTGTTTTTT; CDR3 protein: CASSPDRELGTGELFF
J gene: TRBJ2-7; V gene: TRBV11-2; clone size: many; D gene: TRBD1; CDR3 DNA: TGTGCCAGCAGCCGGGACAGGGGGCCGGACGAGCAGTACTTC; CDR3 protein: CASSRDRGPDEQYF
J gene: TRBJ1-1; V gene: TRBV19; clone size: -; D gene: -; CDR3 DNA: TGTGCCAGCTCAGAGGGGCAGGCCAACACTGAAGCTTTCTTT; CDR3 protein: CASSEGQANTEAFF
J gene: TRBJ2-5; V gene: TRBV7-9; clone size: -; D gene: -; CDR3 DNA: TGTGCCAGCAGGGACTGGCAAGAGACCCAGTACTTC; CDR3 protein: CASRDWQETQYF
J gene: TRBJ2-3; V gene: TRBV7-2; clone size: few; D gene: -; CDR3 DNA: TGTGCCAGCACCTACGCCCGGGATACGCAGTATTTT; CDR3 protein: CASTYARDTQYF
J gene: TRBJ2-5; V gene: TRBV7-9; clone size: -; D gene: -; CDR3 DNA: TGTGCCAGCAGCTACCAGACGGGGAAAGAGACCCAGTACTTC; CDR3 protein: CASSYQTGKETQYF
J gene: TRBJ1-2; V gene: TRBV19; clone size: -; D gene: TRBD1; CDR3 DNA: TGTGCCACCTACAGGGGATTATTGTACACCTTC; CDR3 protein: CATYRGLLYTF
J gene: TRBJ2-7; V gene: TRBV3-1; clone size: many; D gene: TRBD1; CDR3 DNA: TGTGCCAGCAGCCAAGCGACAGGGTCGGACTACGAGCAGTACTTC; CDR3 protein: CASSQATGSDYEQYF
J gene: TRBJ2-1; V gene: TRBV7-6; clone size: many; D gene: -; CDR3 DNA: TGTGCCAGCAGCCCTCCGGGGGTCAATGAGCAGTTCTTC; CDR3 protein: CASSPPGVNEQFF
J gene: TRBJ1-1; V gene: TRBV20-1; clone size: -; D gene: -; CDR3 DNA: TGCAGTGCCATTTCAGGCACCGAAGCTTTCTTT; CDR3 protein: CSAISGTEAFF
J gene: TRBJ1-1; V gene: TRBV4-1; clone size: many; D gene: -; CDR3 DNA: TGCGCCAGCAGCCAAGATCCAGGGCAGGCGGCTGAAGCTTTCTTT; CDR3 protein: CASSQDPGQAAEAFF
J gene: TRBJ2-1; V gene: TRBV29-1; clone size: many; D gene: -; CDR3 DNA: TGCAGCGTTGATGCAGCTTCAAACTACAATGAGCAGTTCTTC; CDR3 protein: CSVDAASNYNEQFF
J gene: TRBJ2-1; V gene: TRBV29-1; clone size: many; D gene: -; CDR3 DNA: TGCAGCGTGGGGGGGCGAACCTACAATGAGCAGTTCTTC; CDR3 protein: CSVGGRTYNEQFF
J gene: TRBJ2-5; V gene: TRBV7-8; clone size: -; D gene: -; CDR3 DNA: TGTGCCAGCAGCTTTAGGACTGCACAAGAGACCCAGTACTTC; CDR3 protein: CASSFRTAQETQYF
J gene: TRBJ1-1; V gene: TRBV4-1; clone size: many; D gene: -; CDR3 DNA: TGCGCCAGCAGCCTTCCCGGGAACACTGAAGCTTTCTTT; CDR3 protein: CASSLPGNTEAFF
J gene: TRBJ1-2; V gene: TRBV2; clone size: -; D gene: -; CDR3 DNA: TGTGCCAGCAGTGATGGGGTAGGCTATGGCTACACCTTC; CDR3 protein: CASSDGVGYGYTF
J gene: TRBJ1-5; V gene: TRBV7-2; clone size: few; D gene: -; CDR3 DNA: TGTGCCAGCCCCTGGGGGGGGGGGAGTGGAAGGCCCCAGCATTTT; CDR3 protein: CASPWGGGSGRPQHF
J gene: TRBJ2-1; V gene: TRBV24-1; clone size: -; D gene: -; CDR3 DNA: TGTGCCACCAGCCCCAGTAGCCTGCTTTTTAACAATGAGCAGTTCTTC; CDR3 protein: CATSPSSLLFNNEQFF
J gene: TRBJ1-1; V gene: TRBV9; clone size: many; D gene: TRBD1; CDR3 DNA: TGTGCCAGCAGCCCCGGACAGGTCATGAACACTGAAGCTTTCTTT; CDR3 protein: CASSPGQVMNTEAFF
J gene: TRBJ2-5; V gene: TRBV5-4; clone size: -; D gene: TRBD2; CDR3 DNA: TGTGCCAGCAGCTCTGGGACTAGCGGGCCCCAAGAGACCCAGTACTTC; CDR3 protein: CASSSGTSGPQETQYF
J gene: TRBJ2-7; V gene: TRBV24-1; clone size: -; D gene: -; CDR3 DNA: TGTGCCACCAGTGGTTCAGGGGGGATGCAGTACTTC; CDR3 protein: CATSGSGGMQYF
J gene: TRBJ1-5; V gene: TRBV12-3/TRBV12-4; clone size: many; D gene: -; CDR3 DNA: TGTGCCAGCAGTTTAGAAGGGTGGAGCAATCAGCCCCAGCATTTT; CDR3 protein: CASSLEGWSNQPQHF
J gene: TRBJ2-3; V gene: TRBV15; clone size: -; D gene: -; CDR3 DNA: TGTGCCACCTCTTCAAGGTGGGAAACTAGCACAGATACGCAGTATTTT; CDR3 protein: CATSSRWETSTDTQYF
J gene: TRBJ2-7; V gene: TRBV2; clone size: -; D gene: TRBD1; CDR3 DNA: TGTGCCAGCAGCGGTTCAGGGGGTAATTCTAACGAGCAGTACTTC; CDR3 protein: CASSGSGGNSNEQYF
J gene: TRBJ2-7; V gene: TRBV2; clone size: -; D gene: -; CDR3 DNA: TGTGCCAGCAGGGGTCGTGGGTACGAGCAGTACTTC; CDR3 protein: CASRGRGYEQYF
J gene: TRBJ2-7; V gene: TRBV29-1; clone size: -; D gene: TRBD1; CDR3 DNA: TGCAGCGTGACCGATCCGGGACAGGGGGCCTACGAGCAGTACTTC; CDR3 protein: CSVTDPGQGAYEQYF
J gene: TRBJ1-2; V gene: TRBV20-1; clone size: many; D gene: -; CDR3 DNA: TGCAGTGCTAGAGACCCTCGGGTGGGTGTCTACACCTTC; CDR3 protein: CSARDPRVGVYTF
J gene: TRBJ2-5; V gene: TRBV9; clone size: -; D gene: TRBD2; CDR3 DNA: TGTGCCAGCAGCGTAGGCTTAACGGCGGGAGGAGAGACCCAGGACTTC; CDR3 protein: CASSVGLTAGGETQDF
J gene: TRBJ2-1; V gene: TRBV7-9; clone size: -; D gene: -; CDR3 DNA: TGTGCCAGCAGCTTAGCGCCAGGGAGCGGGTTCTTC; CDR3 protein: CASSLAPGSGFF
J gene: TRBJ1-5; V gene: TRBV19; clone size: many; D gene: TRBD1; CDR3 DNA: TGTGCCAGTAAGGCGACAGGGGTAGGTCAGCCCCAGCATTTT; CDR3 protein: CASKATGVGQPQHF
J gene: TRBJ2-6; V gene: TRBV2; clone size: -; D gene: -; CDR3 DNA: TGTGCCAGCAAAAAGAGCTCTGGGGCCAACGTCCTGACTTTC; CDR3 protein: CASKKSSGANVLTF
J gene: TRBJ2-5; V gene: TRBV12-3/TRBV12-4; clone size: -; D gene: TRBD2; CDR3 DNA: TGTGCCAGCAGTTTCATGGGCGGGAGGACAGAGACCCAGTACTTC; CDR3 protein: CASSFMGGRTETQYF
J gene: TRBJ2-1; V gene: TRBV19; clone size: -; D gene: -; CDR3 DNA: TGTGCCAGTAGATGGGTGGATGAGCAGTTCTTC; CDR3 protein: CASRWVDEQFF
J gene: TRBJ2-7; V gene: TRBV7-9; clone size: many; D gene: TRBD1; CDR3 DNA: TGTGCCAGCAGCGCCGGGACAGGGGCTTCCTACGAGCAGTACTTC; CDR3 protein: CASSAGTGASYEQYF
J gene: TRBJ1-1; V gene: TRBV15; clone size: -; D gene: -; CDR3 DNA: TGTGCCACCAGCAGAGGGACGGGGGACACTGAAGCTTTCTTT; CDR3 protein: CATSRGTGDTEAFF
J gene: TRBJ1-1; V gene: TRBV5-1; clone size: -; D gene: -; CDR3 DNA: TGCGCCAGCAGGTTGGGGGCCAGCATGAACACTGAAGCTTTCTTT; CDR3 protein: CASRLGASMNTEAFF
J gene: TRBJ2-7; V gene: TRBV12-3/TRBV12-4; clone size: many; D gene: TRBD1; CDR3 DNA: TGTGCCAGCAGCCTCACCCCGGACAGGGGCTACGAGCAGTACTTC; CDR3 protein: CASSLTPDRGYEQYF
J gene: TRBJ2-3; V gene: TRBV15; clone size: many; D gene: TRBD1; CDR3 DNA: TGTGCCACCAGCAGCTCCCGGGACAGGGGAATAATTTTGACAGATACGCAGTATTTT; CDR3 protein: CATSSSRDRGIILTDTQYF
J gene: TRBJ2-2; V gene: TRBV20-1; clone size: -; D gene: TRBD2; CDR3 DNA: TGCAGTGCTAGAACCGGGACTAGCTTCACCGGGGAGCTGTTTTTT; CDR3 protein: CSARTGTSFTGELFF
J gene: TRBJ2-5; V gene: TRBV24-1; clone size: few; D gene: -; CDR3 DNA: TGTGCCACCAGTGATTTGCAGGGGGAGACCCAGTACTTC; CDR3 protein: CATSDLQGETQYF
J gene: TRBJ2-7; V gene: TRBV19; clone size: -; D gene: -; CDR3 DNA: TGTGCCAGCAGCTGGGGGGAAAGCTCCTACGAGCAGTACTTC; CDR3 protein: CASSWGESSYEQYF